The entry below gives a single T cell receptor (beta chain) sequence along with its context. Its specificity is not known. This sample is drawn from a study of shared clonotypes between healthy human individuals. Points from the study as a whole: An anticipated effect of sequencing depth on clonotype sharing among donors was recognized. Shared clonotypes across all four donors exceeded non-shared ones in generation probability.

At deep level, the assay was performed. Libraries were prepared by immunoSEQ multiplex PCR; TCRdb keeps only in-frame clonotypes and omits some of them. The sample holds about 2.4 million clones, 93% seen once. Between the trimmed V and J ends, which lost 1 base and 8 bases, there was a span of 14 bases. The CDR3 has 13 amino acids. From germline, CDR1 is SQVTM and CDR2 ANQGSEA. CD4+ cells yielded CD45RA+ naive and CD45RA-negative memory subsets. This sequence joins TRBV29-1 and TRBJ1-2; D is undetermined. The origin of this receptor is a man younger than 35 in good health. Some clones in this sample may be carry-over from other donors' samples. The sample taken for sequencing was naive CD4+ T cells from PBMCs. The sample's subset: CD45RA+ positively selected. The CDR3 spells CSVEGGLTRGYTF. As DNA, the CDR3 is TGCAGCGTTGAAGGCGGACTAACCAGGGGCTACACCTTC.